This TCR beta chain stems from a study of cytomegalovirus exposure and HLA in healthy donors. Regarding the study as a whole: The authors excluded some V segments, including TRBV6-2 and TRBV6-3, as indistinguishable. Roughly even sequencing depth across donors was the assumption behind the presence/absence analyses.

Germline trimming cut 6 bases from V and 7 bases from J; bases unmatched to any gene: 6. The CDR3 runs to 13 residues. The germline gives CDR1 SGHDN, CDR2 FVKESK. Notes on this clone: Its target is not known.

The PCR made use of 60 Vbeta and 13 Jbeta primers. Sequenced by immunoSEQ multiplex PCR; TCRdb stores in-frame clones only, minus some. The sample yields 100,000 to 150,000 clones, 81% seen once. The sequenced sample was PBMCs. This chain uses TRBV14 with TRBJ1-5; 7 nucleotides line up with TRBD1. The receptor was isolated from a man aged 18 to 29 in good health and CMV-seropositive. The DNA of the CDR3 is TGTGCCAGCAGTCGAACAGGGGCGCAGCCCCAGCATTTT. Encoded protein: CASSRTGAQPQHF.